The present T cell receptor (beta chain) was sequenced within a study of shared clonotypes between healthy human individuals (dated by TCRdb to 2020 to 2021). Describing the broader study: A couple of women and a few men aged 18 to 49 years were included in the cohort. To increase sequencing depth and limit assay-specific biases, different laboratories used diverse techniques to prepare libraries and sequence TCR repertoires. Per donor, three plates each were used for CD4 naive and CD4 memory, two for CD8 naive, and one for CD8 memory. Blood TCR repertoires of roughly five healthy adults were deeply sequenced to estimate repertoire size and the extent of clonotype sharing between individuals. Between about 0.85 and 9.5 billion PBMCs per donor were obtained by leukapheresis. Study-wide findings and limitations: Even with the large sequencing depth, rarefaction of the sorted-subset datasets indicated that sequencing was incomplete. About 5% of naive CD4, 3.5% of naive CD8, 2.3% of memory CD4, and around 0.4% of memory CD8 clonotypes were shared across several donors. Sampling was restricted to blood, and TCR repertoires in tissue are likely to differ from TCR repertoires in blood. The genetic and exposure-history diversity represented was limited by the small number of donors. Higher generation probabilities were observed for clonotypes shared by all four sorted-subset donors than for non-shared clonotypes. Estimated clonotype richness was generally larger for naive than for memory subsets. Based on pairwise subsampling, the degree of clonotype sharing among donors was expected to be affected by sequencing depth.

Of note for this clone: Which antigen it targets is not known. No much larger clone exists at a distance of one base, and base qualities are not known.

The donors were healthy, HIV-negative adults who had no recently reported acute infections or vaccinations. All donors were Caucasian adults living in Nashville, Tennessee, USA. Magnetic negative selection was used to enrich CD4+ T cells, after which naive cells were positively selected on CD45RA and the negative fraction became the memory subset. After blood collection by leukapheresis, PBMCs were isolated using Ficoll-Histopaque density gradient centrifugation and then cryopreserved in the vapor phase of liquid nitrogen. Analytical flow cytometry was used to check the purity and quantity of each magnetically sorted T cell population. Genomic DNA was isolated from each sorted fraction and quantified by UV absorbance on a Nanodrop 2000c. TCR CDR3 regions were amplified from genomic DNA by multiplex PCR using the deep immunoSEQ assay. Genomic DNA extracted from each cell subset was distributed evenly over all wells of several immunoSEQ 96-well plates, and each plate served as one replicate. Each replicate PCR for sorted subsets received approximately 220 ng genomic DNA, equal to tens of thousands of T cell genomes. Purified libraries were measured with a Qubit 3.0 fluorometer, size-checked on a Bioanalyzer 2100, and measured again with the KAPA Library Quantification kit. Every immunoSEQ 96-well plate was sequenced on a dedicated single-read 150-cycle Illumina NextSeq 550 flow cell. Per the authors' processing: Because only junctional sequences without quality scores were contained in the immunoSEQ output, filtering matching that applied to full-length reads could not be performed. Sequences were annotated with PyIR, a Python wrapper for IgBLAST v1.9, and V/J genes and CDR3 were assigned using IMGT germline references. Reads were filtered out if the reads had weak V/J assignments (E-value above 1e-6), no CDR3, stop codons, out-of-frame junctions, or ambiguous translated residues. A V3J clonotype was defined by an identical inferred V gene, J gene, and CDR3 amino acid sequence. Percentage overlap between repertoires was calculated by dividing the number of shared unique clonotypes by the size of the smaller repertoire. Repertoire richness was assessed with RTK rarefaction, the Chao1 estimator, and Recon v2.1 estimates of unobserved clonotypes. Generation probabilities were computed with OLGA for all TCRbeta clonotypes obtained by the gDNA method from several donors. The table comes from immuneACCESS by way of TCRdb, which keeps in-frame sequences with V and J called. Part of the clones is missing from these tables; in studies checked, under half for an unresolved V gene and the rest for unknown reasons. V, J and clone size are taken as reported in that table, and D and trimming were inferred from the DNA itself. Present in this sample are 600,000 to 700,000 clones, 73% of which were seen just once. The top ten hold roughly 2% of the sample.

This sequence originates from a woman in her 30s in good health. The sample taken for sequencing was memory CD4+ T cells sorted from blood. Interpreted using the paper, the cell subset or site label stands for: CD45RA-negative fraction.

The DNA sequence reads TGTGCCAGCAGTTATCCTGGGGGGTCCCTCTATGGCTACACCTTC. Its translation is CASSYPGGSLYGYTF. The V and J segments used are TRBV2 and TRBJ1-2; TRBD1 is perhaps the D gene, given 5 matching bases. The V and J ends are trimmed by 5 bases and 4 bases, leaving 17 bases between them. CDR1 and CDR2, per the germline V gene, are SNHLY and FYNNEI. From the cysteine up to the phenylalanine, the CDR3 has a length of 15 residues. The only DNA kept is the CDR3, 45 bases in frame from the first base.